What follows are 29 T cell receptor beta chains derived from one specimen sequenced in a study of T cells in Graves' hyperthyroidism and ophthalmopathy. The investigators amplified TCR beta CDR3 regions from RNA transcripts. First-round RT-PCR of the TCR CDR3 relied on the HTBI primer set. TCRdb itself ran the multiplex PCR reads through MiXCR, one entry per CDR3 protein. The profile shows 500,000 to 650,000 distinct CDR3 sequences, more than 12% of them singletons. Input material: blood. The receptors derive from a woman aged 50 to 60 with Graves' ophthalmopathy.

This clonotype was seen only a few times. J is TRBJ2-2 and V is TRBV6-1; TRBD1 matches at 10 bases. Germline V gives CDR1 MNHNS, CDR2 SASEGT. This CDR3 comprises 15 residues. V was clipped by 5 bases and J by 4 bases; unmatched bases: 4. CDR3 sequence reads: CASSRDRGSTGELFF. CDR3 nucleotides: TGTGCCAGCAGTAGGGACAGGGGCTCCACCGGGGAGCTGTTTTTT.

The chain recombines TRBV6-4 with TRBJ2-5; 13 nucleotides match TRBD2. The germline gives CDR1 MRHNA, CDR2 SNTAGT. V gave up 5 bases and J gave up 0 bases; unmatched junction bases: 6. This CDR3 is built from 17 residues. CDR3 in DNA: TGTGCCAGCAGTAAAGGACTAGCGGGAGTACACCAAGAGACCCAGTACTTC. It is translated as CASSKGLAGVHQETQYF.

This clonotype was seen repeatedly, ten times or more. The rearrangement uses TRBV12-3 or TRBV12-4 and TRBJ2-2; 10 positions match TRBD2. The CDR3 consists of 14 residues. The V gene end was trimmed by 7 bases and the J gene end by 5 bases; junction bases not matched to a gene: 4. CDR3 residues: CASMTSGYTGELFF. For the CDR3, the DNA is TGTGCCAGCATGACTAGCGGGTATACCGGGGAGCTGTTTTTT.

This clonotype was counted ten times or more. This rearrangement joins TRBV7-2 to TRBJ2-1; TRBD2 matches 8 bases. The CDR3 loop spans 13 amino acids. Germline CDR1 reads SGHTA; CDR2 reads FQGNSA. The V gene end was trimmed by 6 bases and the J gene end by 7 bases; junction bases not matched to a gene: 5. The CDR3 nucleotides read TGTGCCAGCAGGTCGGTAGCGGGGAATGAGCAGTTCTTC. Protein sequence: CASRSVAGNEQFF.

This chain uses TRBV6-1 with TRBJ1-3; 10 positions agree with TRBD1. J lost 2 bases, V lost 5 bases, and 6 bases had no gene match. The CDR3 length is 16 residues. Germline loops: CDR1 MNHNS, CDR2 SASEGT. The CDR3 region has the DNA TGTGCCAGCAGTCAACAAGGGACAGGGGCTGGAAACACCATATATTTT. Encoded protein: CASSQQGTGAGNTIYF.

This clonotype was observed at least ten times. The genes are TRBV20-1 and TRBJ2-7, with D possibly TRBD1 on 6 matching bases. Per germline, CDR1 DFQATT and CDR2 SNEGSKA (reference sequence). V gave up 2 bases and J gave up 6 bases, with 14 bases separating them. The CDR3 is 13 residues long. CDR3 sequence (DNA): TGCAGTGCTAGACAGGACAGTGGGAGCGAGCAGTACTTC. Protein sequence: CSARQDSGSEQYF.

This clonotype was seen ten or more times. The chain couples TRBV20-1 to TRBJ2-5; perhaps TRBD1 as D (6 bases). The germline CDR1 and CDR2 sequences are DFQATT and SNEGSKA (reference sequence). CDR3 length equals 14 residues. Between the trimmed V and J ends, which lost 3 bases and 5 bases, there was a span of 16 bases. CDR3 in amino acids: CSASEGVFLETQYF. The DNA for the CDR3 is TGCAGTGCTAGTGAGGGGGTATTTCTGGAGACCCAGTACTTC.

This chain joins TRBV14 and TRBJ2-5, with TRBD2 matching 9 bases. The CDR3 has 14 residues. J was trimmed by 4 bases and V by 4 bases; bases with no gene match: 4. The germline V gene has CDR1 SGHDN and CDR2 FVKESK. CDR3 DNA sequence: TGTGCCAGCAGCCCCCGGACTAGCGCAGAGACCCAGTACTTC. Its translation is CASSPRTSAETQYF.

The sample holds many counts of this clonotype. The chain recombines TRBV10-3 with TRBJ2-3, with D perhaps TRBD1 or TRBD2 (5 bases each). V was shortened by 4 bases and J by 3 bases, with 14 bases between the two germline ends. In germline, CDR1 is ENHRY, CDR2 SYGVKD. The CDR3 is 15 amino acids. The CDR3 loop reads CAISVGTDPTDTQYF. DNA of the CDR3: TGTGCCATCAGTGTCGGGACGGATCCGACAGATACGCAGTATTTT.

This clonotype was recorded at least ten times. V and J are TRBV28 and TRBJ2-1; D call uncertain. The CDR3 is made up of 12 amino acids. The germline V and J ends were trimmed by 1 base and 13 bases, with 11 bases remaining between them. CDR1 is MDHEN, CDR2 SYDVKM, per germline. This CDR3 is CASSLFPGDQFF. CDR3 sequence (DNA): TGTGCCAGCAGTTTATTCCCTGGGGATCAGTTCTTC.

This clonotype occurred many times. The CDR3 nucleotides are TGTGCCAGCAGTTTCTCTGGCGAGCGTTCCGGAAAACTGTTTTTT. Translated, it gives CASSFSGERSGKLFF. The chain couples TRBV28 to TRBJ1-4; D is unclear. Between the trimmed V and J ends, which lost 3 bases and 10 bases, there was a span of 18 bases. CDR1 MDHEN and CDR2 SYDVKM come from the germline V gene. The CDR3 length is 15 residues.

The CDR3 spells CASSEGGPNTGELFF. Written as DNA, the CDR3 is TGTGCCAGCAGCGAAGGGGGGCCGAACACCGGGGAGCTGTTTTTT. The chain employs TRBV9 and TRBJ2-2, with D possibly being TRBD1 or TRBD2 (6 bases each). This CDR3 contains 15 residues. Germline-derived CDR1 and CDR2 are SGDLS and YYNGEE. V was shortened by 3 bases and J by 0 bases, with 9 bases between the two germline ends.

This clonotype has more than one count but fewer than ten. CDR3 bases: TGCAGTGCTAGGGTAGCGGGAGGCACCGGGGAGCTGTTTTTT. Its translation: CSARVAGGTGELFF. This chain links TRBV20-1 with TRBJ2-2, with 10 bases that match TRBD2. CDR3 length: 14 residues. V lost 3 bases and J lost 4; bases outside the gene matches: 2. Germline values: CDR1 DFQATT, CDR2 SNEGSKA (reference sequence).

This clonotype was counted ten times or more. The chain uses TRBV11-1 and TRBJ2-5; unclear D gene. The CDR3 spans 13 residues. Germline V gene data show CDR1 as SGHAT and CDR2 as FQDESV (reference sequence). Deletions cut 3 bases from V and 4 bases from J, with 9 bases between. CDR3 nucleotides: TGTGCCAGCAGCTTTGGGCAGTCAGAGACCCAGTACTTC. Its translation: CASSFGQSETQYF.

This clonotype occurred many times. The chain combines TRBV20-1 with TRBJ2-3; possibly TRBD1 or TRBD2 for D (5 bases each). From germline, CDR1 is DFQATT and CDR2 SNEGSKA (reference sequence). V was clipped by 0 bases and J by 6 bases, with 7 bases between them. The CDR3 sequence is 12 residues long. This CDR3 is CSARDGTDTQYF. CDR3 nucleotides: TGCAGTGCTAGAGACGGGACCGATACGCAGTATTTT.

This clonotype occurred a few times. This chain connects TRBV20-1 to TRBJ1-2; possible D gene TRBD1, 5 bases. V lost 2 bases to trimming and J lost 0 bases, with 13 bases between them. The CDR3 loop spans 15 amino acids. Germline-derived CDR1 and CDR2 are DFQATT and SNEGSKA (reference sequence). The CDR3 DNA is TGCAGTGCTAGACTGCCCAGGGAAACTAACTATGGCTACACCTTC. Translating gives CSARLPRETNYGYTF.

The chain has TRBV7-2 and TRBJ2-1; either TRBD1 or TRBD2 may fit D (6 bases each). From germline, CDR1 is SGHTA and CDR2 FQGNSA. V lost 1 base to trimming and J lost 12 bases, with 13 bases between them. The CDR3 consists of 13 residues. The CDR3 sequence is CASSLDAGHGQFF. As DNA, the CDR3 is TGTGCCAGCAGCTTAGACGCGGGACATGGGCAGTTCTTC.

With regard to this clonotype: This may come from a read error, since a much larger clone is one base off. The chain has TRBV7-9 and TRBJ2-1; D is possibly TRBD2 (5 bases). Looked up from germline, CDR1 is SEHNR and CDR2 is FQNEAQ (reference sequence). Trimming removed 2 bases at V and 7 bases at J, with 12 bases between. The CDR3 contains 14 residues. The chain's CDR3 is CASSLTSFKNEQFF. CDR3 nucleotides: TGTGCCAGCAGCTTAACTAGTTTTAAAAATGAGCAGTTCTTC. Variable domain in full (rest from reference TRBV7-9 and TRBJ2-1): DTGVSQNPRHKITKRGQNVTFRCDPISEHNRLYWYRQTLGQGPEFLTYFQNEAQLEKSRLLSDRFSAERPKGSFSTLEIQRTEQGDSAMYLCASSLTSFKNEQFFGPGTRLTVL.

This clonotype was detected ten times or more. The chain's CDR3 is CASLDRGSTYEQYF. The CDR3, as DNA: TGTGCCAGCCTAGACAGGGGTTCTACCTACGAGCAGTACTTC. The chain joins TRBV28 to TRBJ2-7, with 8 bases fitting TRBD1. This CDR3 region has 14 residues. The V segment lost 8 bases and the J segment 2 bases; nucleotides outside the gene matches: 8. Per the germline V gene, CDR1 is MDHEN and CDR2 is SYDVKM. Full variable domain (missing parts from reference TRBV28 and TRBJ2-7): DVKVTQSSRYLVKRTGEKVFLECVQDMDHENMFWYRQDPGLGLRLIYFSYDVKMKEKGDIPEGYSVSREKKERFSLILESASTNQTSMYLCASLDRGSTYEQYFGPGTRLTVT.

This clonotype was recorded many times. The genes are TRBV20-1 and TRBJ1-5; D remains unclear. The CDR3 consists of 12 residues. Germline V CDR1 and CDR2: DFQATT, SNEGSKA (reference sequence). Trimming took 5 bases from V and 9 from J, leaving 14 bases between them. The CDR3 region is CSAPDRPGPQHF. The CDR3 region has the DNA TGCAGTGCTCCGGACCGCCCAGGGCCCCAGCATTTT.

This clonotype has more than one count but fewer than ten. The chain uses TRBV11-3 and TRBJ1-6; 10 bases map to TRBD1. Trimming took 5 bases from V and 8 from J; bases not matched to a gene: 3. The germline gives CDR1 SGHNT, CDR2 YENEEA. The CDR3 totals 14 residues. CDR3 in DNA: TGTGCCAGCAGCGGACAGGGGGTACATTCACCCCTCCACTTT. Residues: CASSGQGVHSPLHF.

About this clonotype itself: A clone one base away is much larger, so this may be a read error. A read error is likely, as this CDR3 ends without the conserved phenylalanine or tryptophan. This rearrangement joins TRBV2 to TRBJ2-1, with D maybe TRBD2 (5 bases). V lost 6 bases and J lost 4, with 16 bases in between. The CDR3 loop spans 15 amino acids. Germline loops: CDR1 SNHLY, CDR2 FYNNEI. CDR3 residues: CASRPSSGIYNEQFL. CDR3 nucleotides: TGTGCCAGCAGACCGTCATCGGGGATTTACAATGAGCAGTTCCTC.

Comment on this clonotype: The junction departs from germline at one end; a sequencing error may be responsible. This rearrangement joins TRBV6-2 or TRBV6-3 to TRBJ1-1; 10 positions agree with TRBD1. The V gene's germline CDR1 is MNHEY and CDR2 SVGEGT. The CDR3 extends over 16 amino acids. This CDR3 is CASSYTMGQGRTEALF. In DNA, the CDR3 is TGTGCCAGCAGTTACACGATGGGACAGGGGAGGACTGAAGCTCTCTTT.

This clonotype was detected a few times. This chain joins TRBV4-1 and TRBJ1-2, with unresolved D. CDR1 is MGHRA and CDR2 is YSYEKL in the germline V gene. V was clipped by 0 bases and J by 4 bases, with 15 bases between them. The CDR3 is 16 residues long. The CDR3 DNA follows: TGCGCCAGCAGCCAAGATTACTCGGTTAGAGGCTATGGCTACACCTTC. Translating it yields CASSQDYSVRGYGYTF.

This clonotype was counted many times. This sequence joins TRBV20-1 and TRBJ2-1; 12 bases agree with TRBD2. The length of the CDR3 is 12 residues. Losses at the gene ends were 5 bases for V and 13 bases for J; bases not matched to a gene: 6. Germline V gene sequence: CDR1 DFQATT, CDR2 SNEGSKA (reference sequence). The chain's CDR3 is CSAARLAGDQFF. CDR3 nucleotides: TGCAGTGCTGCTCGACTAGCGGGAGATCAGTTCTTC.

This chain uses TRBV12-3 or TRBV12-4 with TRBJ1-2; a weak D match, TRBD1 (5 bases). This CDR3 has 15 residues. Trimming left V 9 bases short and J 1 base short, with 18 bases between. The DNA for the CDR3 is TGTGCCAGTTCCGGGGAAGAGGGGATTAACTATGGCTACACCTTC. Translated, it gives CASSGEEGINYGYTF.

This clonotype was seen only a few times. CDR3 residues: CASSLILSAGAADTQYF. CDR3 sequence (DNA): TGCGCCAGCAGCTTGATCTTATCAGCGGGGGCAGCCGATACGCAGTATTTT. The rearrangement uses TRBV5-1 and TRBJ2-3, with 8 positions matching TRBD2. Germline V CDR1 and CDR2: SGHRS, YFSETQ. The CDR3 sequence is 17 residues long. V gave up 1 base and J gave up 6 bases; unmatched junction bases: 13.

This clonotype occurred many times. The gene calls are TRBV12-3 or TRBV12-4 and TRBJ2-1, with TRBD2 matching 13 bases. After removal of 7 bases from V and 10 bases from J, the junction contained 13 bases not matched to a gene. CDR3 length: 16 amino acids. CDR3 bases: TGTGCCAGCACCGCCCCCGGACTAGCGGGAGCAGGGGAGCAGTTCTTC. This translates into CASTAPGLAGAGEQFF.

The V call is TRBV15, the J call TRBJ1-4; perhaps TRBD1 as D (6 bases). This CDR3 has 17 amino acids. Germline CDR1 is LNHNV and CDR2 is YYDKDF (reference sequence). V lost 6 bases and J 3 bases, leaving 20 bases between the germline ends. Here the CDR3 DNA reads TGTGCCACCAGGACAGGACCGCCGGCTACTCCTAATGAAAAACTGTTTTTT. This gives the protein CATRTGPPATPNEKLFF.